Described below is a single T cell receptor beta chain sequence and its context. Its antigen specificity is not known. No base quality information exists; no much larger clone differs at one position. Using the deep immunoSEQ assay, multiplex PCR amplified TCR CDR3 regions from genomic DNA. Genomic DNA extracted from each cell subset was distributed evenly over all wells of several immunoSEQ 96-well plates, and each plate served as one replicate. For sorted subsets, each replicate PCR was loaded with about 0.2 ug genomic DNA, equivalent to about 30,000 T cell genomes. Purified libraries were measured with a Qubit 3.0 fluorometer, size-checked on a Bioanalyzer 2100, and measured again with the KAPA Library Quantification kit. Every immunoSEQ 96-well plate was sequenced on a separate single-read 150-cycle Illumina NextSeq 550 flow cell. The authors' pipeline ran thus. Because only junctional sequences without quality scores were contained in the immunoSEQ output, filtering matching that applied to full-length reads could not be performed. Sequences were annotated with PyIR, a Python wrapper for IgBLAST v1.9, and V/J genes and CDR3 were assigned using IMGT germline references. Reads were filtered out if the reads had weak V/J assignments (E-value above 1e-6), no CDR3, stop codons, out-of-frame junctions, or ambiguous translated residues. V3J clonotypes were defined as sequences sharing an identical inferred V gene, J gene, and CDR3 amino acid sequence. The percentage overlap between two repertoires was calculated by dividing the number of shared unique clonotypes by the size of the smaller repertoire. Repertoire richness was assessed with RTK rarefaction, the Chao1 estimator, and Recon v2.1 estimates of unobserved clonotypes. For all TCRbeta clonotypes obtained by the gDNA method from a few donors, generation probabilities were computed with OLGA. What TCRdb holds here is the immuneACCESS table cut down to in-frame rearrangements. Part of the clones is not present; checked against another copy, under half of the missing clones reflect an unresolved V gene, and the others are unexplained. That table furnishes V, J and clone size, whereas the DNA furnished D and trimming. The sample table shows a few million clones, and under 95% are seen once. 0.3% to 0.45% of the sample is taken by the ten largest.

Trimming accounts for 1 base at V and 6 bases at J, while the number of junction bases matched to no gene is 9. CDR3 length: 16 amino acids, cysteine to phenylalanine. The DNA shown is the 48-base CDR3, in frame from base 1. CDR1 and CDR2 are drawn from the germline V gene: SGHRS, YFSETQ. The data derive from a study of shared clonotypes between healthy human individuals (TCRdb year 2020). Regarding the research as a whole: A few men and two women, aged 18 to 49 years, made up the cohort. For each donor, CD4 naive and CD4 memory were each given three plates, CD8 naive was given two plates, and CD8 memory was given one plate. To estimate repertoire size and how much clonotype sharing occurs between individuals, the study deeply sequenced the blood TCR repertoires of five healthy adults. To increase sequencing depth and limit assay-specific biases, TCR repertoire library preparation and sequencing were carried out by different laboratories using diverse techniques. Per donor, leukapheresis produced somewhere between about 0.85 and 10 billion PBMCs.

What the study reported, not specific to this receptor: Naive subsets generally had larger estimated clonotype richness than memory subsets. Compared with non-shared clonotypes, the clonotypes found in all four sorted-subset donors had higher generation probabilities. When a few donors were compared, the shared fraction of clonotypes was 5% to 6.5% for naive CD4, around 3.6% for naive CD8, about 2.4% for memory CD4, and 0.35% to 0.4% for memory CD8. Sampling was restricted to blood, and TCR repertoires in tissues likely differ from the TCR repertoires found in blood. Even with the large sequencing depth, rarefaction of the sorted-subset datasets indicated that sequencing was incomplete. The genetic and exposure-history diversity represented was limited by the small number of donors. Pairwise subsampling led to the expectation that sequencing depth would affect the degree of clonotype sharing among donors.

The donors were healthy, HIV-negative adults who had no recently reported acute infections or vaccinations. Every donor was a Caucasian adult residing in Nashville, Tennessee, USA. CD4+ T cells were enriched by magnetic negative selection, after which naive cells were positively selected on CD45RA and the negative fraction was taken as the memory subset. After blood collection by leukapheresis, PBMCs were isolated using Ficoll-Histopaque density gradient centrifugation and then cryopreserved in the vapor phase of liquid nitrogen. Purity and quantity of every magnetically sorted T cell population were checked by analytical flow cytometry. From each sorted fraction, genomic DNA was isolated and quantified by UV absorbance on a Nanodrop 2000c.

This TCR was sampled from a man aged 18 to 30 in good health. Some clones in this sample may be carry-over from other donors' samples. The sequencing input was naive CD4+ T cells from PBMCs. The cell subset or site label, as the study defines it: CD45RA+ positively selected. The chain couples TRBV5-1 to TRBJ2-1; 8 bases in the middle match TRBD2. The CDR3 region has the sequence CASSLHPSGSVNEQFF. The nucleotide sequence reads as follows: TGCGCCAGCAGCTTGCATCCCAGCGGGAGTGTCAATGAGCAGTTCTTC.